What follows describes a single T cell receptor beta chain. Its antigen is unidentified. These donors, healthy bone marrow donors, were studied. These data are taken from a study of cytomegalovirus exposure and HLA in healthy donors. Overall study results and limits: The authors excluded some V segments, including TRBV6-2 and TRBV6-3, as indistinguishable.

The length of the CDR3 is 15 residues. CDR1 SGHNT and CDR2 YENEEA come from the germline V gene. J was trimmed by 5 bases and V by 8 bases; bases with no gene match: 12. 13 Jbeta primers and 60 Vbeta primers were used for the PCR. TCRdb's table, derived via immunoSEQ multiplex PCR, lists solely in-frame clones and lacks some. Found here are around 67,000 clones, roughly 68% of them singletons; the top ten hold 3% to 3.5%. The sample taken for sequencing was PBMCs. This TCR was sampled from a woman aged 50 to 65 in good health and CMV-seronegative. The rearrangement joins TRBV11-3 to TRBJ2-1; 7 nucleotides align to TRBD2. CDR3 DNA: TGTGCCAGCGCGAGCGGGGTAGAGGGCCACAATGAGCAGTTCTTC. Protein sequence: CASASGVEGHNEQFF.